This entry concerns a single T cell receptor (beta chain). Its specificity is unknown. These data are taken from a study of PD-L1 blockade in urothelial cancer. Study summary: Atezolizumab was started by patients at some point between 2014 and 2015 at 1,200 mg intravenously every 3 weeks. Analyses were performed on blood at 3 weeks after treatment start (the second dose) and at 6 weeks. Study results and caveats: Patients who had durable benefit saw their tumor-associated blood clones expand more at 3 weeks.

This CDR3 region has 16 residues. The trim removed 0 bases at V and 9 bases at J, leaving 11 bases unmatched. Germline-derived CDR1 and CDR2 are SGDLS and YYNGEE. Specified time point: pretreatment peripheral blood. Only in-frame clones appear in the TCRdb table, and some are missing; sequencing was by immunoSEQ multiplex PCR. Found here are tens of thousands of clones, 84% of them singletons; the top ten hold roughly 2%. This sample comprised PBMCs, obtained around atezolizumab (anti-PD-L1) treatment. The sequence came from a man aged 55-75 years with urothelial cancer. The chain joins TRBV9 to TRBJ2-1; 8 bases line up with TRBD2. The CDR3 here is CASSVAYRGGYGEQFF. CDR3 DNA sequence: TGTGCCAGCAGCGTAGCTTATCGGGGGGGGTATGGTGAGCAGTTCTTC.